Below, 29 T cell receptor beta chains from the same sample are listed, as sequenced in a study of human T cells and chemical hapten exposure. Described time point: pre-sensitization, week 0. Sample treatment: therapeutic diphenylcyclopropenone sensitization with weekly scalp DPC. Using its own MiXCR run on the RACE reads, TCRdb lists one record per CDR3 protein. The repertoire holds more than 250,000 distinct CDR3 sequences, about 9% seen once, with less than 3% in the top ten. The specimen was whole blood, collected in connection with sensitization to the hapten diphenylcyclopropenone (DPC). Every receptor here comes from a woman aged 40 to 50 with alopecia areata. Some clones in this sample may be carry-over from other donors' samples.

The rearrangement links TRBV19 to TRBJ2-7; D is unclear. The V and J ends lost 3 bases and 0 bases respectively, with 6 bases between them. The CDR3 has 13 residues. Looked up from germline, CDR1 is LNHDA and CDR2 is SQIVND (reference sequence). The CDR3 coding sequence is TGTGCCAGTAGTATGCAGGACTCCTACGAGCAGTACTTC. Protein product: CASSMQDSYEQYF.

This clonotype turned up a few times. J is TRBJ2-7 and V is TRBV7-9; 7 bases fit TRBD2. The CDR3 runs to 13 residues. Per the germline V gene, CDR1 is SEHNR and CDR2 is FQNEAQ (reference sequence). V lost 2 bases, J lost 6 bases, and 4 bases stayed unmatched. The DNA of the CDR3 is TGTGCCAGCAGCTTAAGCGGGGCCTCCGAGCAGTACTTC. It codes for CASSLSGASEQYF.

The V call is TRBV6-5, the J call TRBJ2-1, with 9 bases lining up with TRBD2. The germline V gene has CDR1 MNHEY and CDR2 SVGAGI. The CDR3 spans 17 residues. Germline trimming cut 6 bases from V and 0 bases from J; bases unmatched to any gene: 9. CDR3 in DNA: TGTGCCAGCAGACGACTAGCGGCCACTTTCTCCTACAATGAGCAGTTCTTC. Protein sequence: CASRRLAATFSYNEQFF.

The sample holds many counts of this clonotype. The chain uses TRBV6-6 and TRBJ1-1, with a possible D match to TRBD1 (5 bases). Germline CDR1 reads MNHNY; CDR2 reads SVGAGI (reference sequence). The ends were cut back, 2 bases at V and 4 bases at J, with 14 bases in the middle. CDR3 length equals 15 residues. In DNA, the CDR3 is TGTGCCAGCAGTTACGAAACGGGGCTGGCCACTGAAGCTTTCTTT. This codes for CASSYETGLATEAFF.

In its sample, this clonotype was seen a few times. The CDR3 coding sequence is TGTGCCAGCAGCCTGGGCCCACCCCCCCTCCACTTT. Translating gives CASSLGPPPLHF. The V gene is TRBV12-3 or TRBV12-4, the J gene TRBJ1-6; D is ambiguous. This CDR3 is 12 amino acids long. The V end was cut by 6 bases, the J end by 13 bases, with 13 bases between.

This clonotype was recorded a few times. The chain couples TRBV7-9 to TRBJ1-2; maybe TRBD1 (5 bases). This CDR3 comprises 14 residues. The V gene's germline CDR1 is SEHNR and CDR2 FQNEAQ (reference sequence). Trimming shortened V by 5 bases and J by 2 bases, and 12 bases separated the two germline ends. CDR3 bases: TGTGCCAGCAGCGCAGGGATTTTAAACTATGGCTACACCTTC. Translating it yields CASSAGILNYGYTF.

A few counts support this clonotype. The CDR3 coding sequence is TGTGCCAGCAGCCCCACGACAGGGGGCTACGAGCAGTACTTC. This encodes CASSPTTGGYEQYF. The chain combines TRBV5-5 with TRBJ2-7; TRBD1 matches 9 bases. The CDR3 has 14 residues. With V trimmed by 4 bases and J by 3 bases, 5 bases remained unmatched. Germline values: CDR1 SGHKS, CDR2 YYEKEE (reference sequence).

The table lists this clonotype with a few counts. The rearrangement joins TRBV6-5 to TRBJ2-3, with 7 bases aligning to TRBD2. Per germline, CDR1 MNHEY and CDR2 SVGAGI. The CDR3 spans 13 residues. The CDR3, as DNA: TGTGCATCTCGGGGGAGGGTGCCAGATACGCAGTATTTT. Its protein product is CASRGRVPDTQYF.

This clonotype was seen a few times. The chain couples TRBV6-1 to TRBJ2-5; a possible D gene is TRBD2 (5 bases). Germline CDR1 is MNHNS and CDR2 is SASEGT. Trimming pared 2 bases from V and 8 bases from J, leaving 12 bases between. CDR3 length: 13 amino acids. Written as DNA, the CDR3 is TGTGCCAGCAGTGAAAAAACCGGAGGCACCCAGTACTTC. Translated, it gives CASSEKTGGTQYF.

This clonotype was observed a few times. This rearrangement joins TRBV5-1 to TRBJ2-1, with 8 bases fitting TRBD2. The ends lost 0 bases at V and 8 bases at J; junction bases unmatched: 7. Germline V gene sequence: CDR1 SGHRS, CDR2 YFSETQ. CDR3 size: 15 residues. Here the CDR3 DNA reads TGCGCCAGCAGCTTGGCCCTGACTAGCGCGGATGAGCAGTTCTTC. Protein product: CASSLALTSADEQFF.

The chain has TRBV12-3 or TRBV12-4 and TRBJ2-1; TRBD1 agrees at 9 bases. The CDR3 length is 14 residues. The V gene end was trimmed by 3 bases and the J gene end by 5 bases; junction bases not matched to a gene: 2. In DNA, the CDR3 is TGTGCCAGCAGTTTCAGGGACAGGGACAATGAGCAGTTCTTC. This gives the protein CASSFRDRDNEQFF.

This clonotype occurred a few times. The J gene is TRBJ1-6, the V gene TRBV15, with TRBD1 as a possible D gene (5 bases). In germline, CDR1 is LNHNV, CDR2 YYDKDF (reference sequence). Deletions cut 8 bases from V and 9 bases from J, with 17 bases between. This CDR3 has 14 amino acids. CDR3 nucleotide sequence: TGTGCCACCGCCCTTTTAACAGGTGGTTCACCCCTCCACTTT. Translated: CATALLTGGSPLHF.

This clonotype was detected only a few times. The chain combines TRBV24-1 with TRBJ2-2, with D unclear. V was shortened by 0 bases and J by 4 bases, with 5 bases between the two germline ends. Germline-derived CDR1 and CDR2 are KGHDR and SFDVKD. The CDR3 length is 14 residues. The CDR3 DNA sequence: TGTGCCACCAGTGATTTGACTGCCACCGGGGAGCTGTTTTTT. It codes for CATSDLTATGELFF.

Remarks on this clonotype: One junction end disagrees with the germline gene, perhaps due to a read error. The V gene is TRBV10-2, the J gene TRBJ1-6; the D gene is possibly TRBD1 (5 bases). This CDR3 has 14 amino acids. CDR1 is WSHSY and CDR2 is SAAADI in the germline V gene. Here the CDR3 reads CSSRDGSYNSPLHF. Written as DNA, the CDR3 is TGCTCCAGCAGGGACGGCTCCTATAATTCACCCCTCCACTTT.

V gene TRBV7-3 combines with J gene TRBJ1-6; D may be TRBD1 (5 bases). V was shortened by 8 bases and J by 11 bases, with 16 bases between the two germline ends. This CDR3 spans 13 amino acids. The germline gives CDR1 SGHTA, CDR2 FQGTGA. The CDR3 protein is CASSRDGFPPLHF. DNA of the CDR3: TGTGCCAGCTCCCGGGACGGTTTTCCACCCCTCCACTTT. The full variable domain, its missing parts supplied by reference TRBV7-3 and TRBJ1-6, is GAGVSQTPSNKVTEKGKYVELRCDPISGHTALYWYRQSLGQGPEFLIYFQGTGAADDSGLPNDRFFAVRPEGSVSTLKIQRTERGDSAVYLCASSRDGFPPLHFGNGTRLTVT.

This clonotype turned up a few times. The chain links TRBV12-3 or TRBV12-4 to TRBJ2-7; D possibly corresponds to TRBD2 (6 bases). V dropped 5 bases and J dropped 3 bases, with 17 bases sitting between them. CDR3 length: 15 residues. The CDR3 DNA reads as TGTGCCAGCAGTCCCCAGGGAGGTGGGATCTACGAGCAGTACTTC. Protein sequence: CASSPQGGGIYEQYF.

This chain connects TRBV20-1 to TRBJ1-2; D uncertain. Germline V lookup: CDR1 DFQATT, CDR2 SNEGSKA (reference sequence). The CDR3 loop spans 14 amino acids. Here the CDR3 DNA reads TGCAGCCACATTGATGTTCCGGCTAACTATGGCTACACCTTC. This sequence encodes CSHIDVPANYGYTF.

This clonotype was counted between two and nine times. J is TRBJ2-1 and V is TRBV11-2; TRBD2 aligns across 13 bases. After removal of 5 bases from V and 4 bases from J, the junction contained 8 bases not matched to a gene. The germline V gene encodes CDR1 SGHAT and CDR2 FQNNGV. This CDR3 region has 17 residues. The CDR3 DNA follows: TGTGCCAGCAGCCGGACTAGCGGGAGCCTTATATACAATGAGCAGTTCTTC. Encoded protein: CASSRTSGSLIYNEQFF.

This clonotype has more than one count but fewer than ten. This chain links TRBV6-2 or TRBV6-3 with TRBJ2-3; 9 bases match TRBD1. Per germline, CDR1 MNHEY and CDR2 SVGEGT. The V and J ends lost 0 bases and 5 bases, in that order; junction bases with no gene match: 9. The CDR3 is made up of 17 amino acids. The CDR3 spells CASSYSSQGAFRDTQYF. CDR3 bases: TGTGCCAGCAGTTACTCCTCACAGGGGGCGTTCAGAGATACGCAGTATTTT.

V is TRBV6-5 and J is TRBJ1-2; 9 nucleotides line up with TRBD1. V dropped 2 bases and J dropped 6; count of bases not matched to a gene: 10. The CDR3 runs to 16 residues. The germline V gene has CDR1 MNHEY and CDR2 SVGAGI. CDR3 sequence: CASSYTPGQGDHGYTF. CDR3 bases: TGTGCCAGCAGTTACACCCCGGGACAGGGTGACCATGGCTACACCTTC.

This clonotype has at least ten counts. The chain joins TRBV28 to TRBJ2-4; D tentatively reads TRBD1 or TRBD2 (5 bases each). Germline CDR1 MDHEN, CDR2 SYDVKM. The CDR3 is 15 residues long. Trimming shortened V by 7 bases and J by 4 bases, and 17 bases separated the two germline ends. CDR3 sequence: CASTPRGVGKNIQYF. In nucleotides, the CDR3 is TGTGCCAGCACCCCAAGAGGGGTTGGTAAAAACATTCAGTACTTC.

The chain links TRBV6-2 or TRBV6-3 to TRBJ2-1; TRBD1 or TRBD2 may be the D gene (5 bases each). In germline, CDR1 is MNHEY, CDR2 SVGEGT. The V and J ends lost 4 bases and 13 bases respectively, with 14 bases between them. The CDR3 is made up of 12 amino acids. CDR3 in amino acids: CASSFPEGHQFF. CDR3 in DNA: TGTGCCAGCAGTTTTCCCGAGGGGCATCAGTTCTTC.

The chain is built from TRBV12-3 or TRBV12-4 and TRBJ2-1; 7 positions match TRBD2. Unmatched junction bases numbered 1, after V lost 2 bases and J lost 3 bases. The CDR3 totals 14 residues. The CDR3 is CASSLLADYNEQFF. CDR3 DNA sequence: TGTGCCAGCAGTTTACTAGCGGACTACAATGAGCAGTTCTTC.

This clonotype has at least ten counts. The chain is built from TRBV5-1 and TRBJ2-3; 11 bases are a match to TRBD1. CDR1 and CDR2 from the germline V gene are SGHRS and YFSETQ. V was pared by 3 bases and J by 6 bases, with 6 bases of the junction left unmatched. The CDR3 loop spans 15 amino acids. CDR3 DNA: TGCGCCAGCAGCTCGGACAGGGGGCGGCCGGATACGCAGTATTTT. Translated: CASSSDRGRPDTQYF.

In its sample, this clonotype was seen many times. V gene TRBV29-1 combines with J gene TRBJ2-1; possible D gene TRBD2, 6 bases. The germline V and J ends were trimmed by 8 bases and 10 bases, with 24 bases remaining between them. The germline V gene has CDR1 SQVTM and CDR2 ANQGSEA. CDR3 length: 14 residues. CDR3 region: CSCASGTDFSEQFF. The CDR3 coding sequence is TGCAGCTGCGCCTCCGGGACTGACTTTTCCGAGCAGTTCTTC.

V is TRBV7-2 and J is TRBJ2-3, with 7 bases lining up with TRBD2. Germline assignment: CDR1 SGHTA and CDR2 FQGNSA. Unmatched junction bases numbered 6, after V lost 5 bases and J lost 1 base. CDR3 length: 15 residues. The CDR3 region is CASSTSGVRTDTQYF. CDR3 DNA sequence: TGTGCCAGCAGCACCAGCGGGGTTCGCACAGATACGCAGTATTTT.

This clonotype was found a few times. CDR3 sequence reads: CASSLAASDTTDTQYF. The CDR3 DNA follows: TGCGCCAGCAGCTTGGCCGCCAGCGATACCACAGATACGCAGTATTTT. This chain connects TRBV5-1 to TRBJ2-3; D call uncertain. Trimming left V 0 bases short and J 2 bases short, with 13 bases between. This CDR3 comprises 16 residues. Germline values: CDR1 SGHRS, CDR2 YFSETQ.

This chain connects TRBV4-2 to TRBJ2-1; 10 bases are a match to TRBD2. CDR3 length: 18 amino acids. Unmatched junction bases numbered 16, after V lost 4 bases and J lost 7 bases. Germline CDR1 reads LGHNA; CDR2 reads YNFKEQ. CDR3 nucleotides: TGTGCCAGCAGCCCACACATACTTACTAGCGGGAACGCGAATGAGCAGTTCTTC. Translated, it gives CASSPHILTSGNANEQFF.

The table lists this clonotype with a count of one. This chain links TRBV6-5 with TRBJ2-2; unclear D gene. Germline CDR1 MNHEY, CDR2 SVGAGI. The CDR3 loop spans 13 amino acids. Trimming pared 6 bases from V and 3 bases from J, leaving 8 bases between. Written as DNA, the CDR3 is TGTGCCAGCAGGAAACCCGACACCGGGGAGCTGTTTTTT. As protein: CASRKPDTGELFF.